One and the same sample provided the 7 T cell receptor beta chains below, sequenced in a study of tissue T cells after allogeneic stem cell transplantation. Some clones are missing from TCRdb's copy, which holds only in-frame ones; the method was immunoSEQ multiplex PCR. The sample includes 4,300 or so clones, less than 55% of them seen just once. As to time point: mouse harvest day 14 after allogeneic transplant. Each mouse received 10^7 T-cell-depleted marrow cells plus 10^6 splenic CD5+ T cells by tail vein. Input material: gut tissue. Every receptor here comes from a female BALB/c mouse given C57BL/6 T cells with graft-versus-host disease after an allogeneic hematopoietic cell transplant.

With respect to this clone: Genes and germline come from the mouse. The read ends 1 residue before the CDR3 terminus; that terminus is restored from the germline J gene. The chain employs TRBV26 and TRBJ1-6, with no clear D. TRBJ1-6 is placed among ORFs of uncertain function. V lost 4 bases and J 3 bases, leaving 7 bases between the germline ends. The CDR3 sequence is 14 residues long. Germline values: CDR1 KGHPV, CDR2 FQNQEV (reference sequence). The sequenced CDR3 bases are TGTGCCAGCAGTCGTACAGTCTATAATTCGCCCCTCTAC. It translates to CASSRTVYNSPLY. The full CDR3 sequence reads CASSRTVYNSPLYF.

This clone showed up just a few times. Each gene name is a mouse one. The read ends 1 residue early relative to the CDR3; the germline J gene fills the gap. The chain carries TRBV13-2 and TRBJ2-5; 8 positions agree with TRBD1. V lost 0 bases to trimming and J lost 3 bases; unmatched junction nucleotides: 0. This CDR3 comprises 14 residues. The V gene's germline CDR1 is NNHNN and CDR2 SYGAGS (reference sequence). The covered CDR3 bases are TGTGCCAGCGGTGATGACAGGGGGCAAGACACCCAGTAC. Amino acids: CASGDDRGQDTQY. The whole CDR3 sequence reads CASGDDRGQDTQYF.

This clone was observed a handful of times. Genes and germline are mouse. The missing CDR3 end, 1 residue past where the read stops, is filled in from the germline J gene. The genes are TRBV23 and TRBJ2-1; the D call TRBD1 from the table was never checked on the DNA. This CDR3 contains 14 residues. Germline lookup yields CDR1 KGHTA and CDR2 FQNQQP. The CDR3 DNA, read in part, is TGCTCCAGCAGGCGGGACAGAAACTATGCTGAGCAGTTC. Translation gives CSSRRDRNYAEQF. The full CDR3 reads CSSRRDRNYAEQFF.

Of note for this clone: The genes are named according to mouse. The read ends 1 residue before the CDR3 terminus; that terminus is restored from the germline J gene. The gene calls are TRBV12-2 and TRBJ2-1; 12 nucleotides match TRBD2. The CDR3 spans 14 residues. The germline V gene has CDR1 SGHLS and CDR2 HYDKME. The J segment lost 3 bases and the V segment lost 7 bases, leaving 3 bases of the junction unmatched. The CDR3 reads CASRDWGVYAEQFF. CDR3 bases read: TGTGCCAGTCGGGACTGGGGGGTCTATGCTGAGCAGTTC.

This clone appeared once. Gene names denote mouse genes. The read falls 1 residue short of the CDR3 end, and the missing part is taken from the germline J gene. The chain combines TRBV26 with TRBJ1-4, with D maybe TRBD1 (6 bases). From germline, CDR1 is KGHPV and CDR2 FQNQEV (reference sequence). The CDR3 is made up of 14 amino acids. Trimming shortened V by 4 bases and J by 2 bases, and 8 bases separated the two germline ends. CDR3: CASSPQGSNERLFF. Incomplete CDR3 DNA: TGTGCCAGCAGTCCCCAGGGGTCCAACGAAAGATTATTT.

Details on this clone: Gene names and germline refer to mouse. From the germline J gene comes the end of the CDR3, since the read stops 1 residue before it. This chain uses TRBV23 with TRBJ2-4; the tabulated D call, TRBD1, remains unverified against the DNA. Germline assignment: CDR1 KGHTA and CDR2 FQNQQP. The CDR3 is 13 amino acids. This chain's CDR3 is CSSSQTGQNTLYF. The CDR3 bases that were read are TGCTCCAGCAGTCAGACAGGTCAAAACACCTTGTAC.

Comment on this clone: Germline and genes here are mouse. Partial CDR3 DNA: TGTGCCAGCAGTTCCGGACAGGGCCGAAGTCAAAACACCTTGTAC. This encodes CASSSGQGRSQNTLY. The CDR3 in its entirety is CASSSGQGRSQNTLYF. The chain has TRBV26 and TRBJ2-4; 8 positions match TRBD1. The sequence runs out 1 residue before the end of the CDR3; the remainder is reconstructed from the germline J gene. Germline lookup yields CDR1 KGHPV and CDR2 FQNQEV (reference sequence). The CDR3 length is 16 residues. V lost 5 bases, J lost 0 bases, and 7 bases stayed unmatched.